This T cell receptor (beta chain) was found in a study of CD8+ T cells in alopecia areata. Study background: Tofacitinib treatment spanned 6 to 18 months, with 6 months off drug afterward. Using the percentage of affected scalp area, treated patients' severity was scored.

After isolation, RNA underwent reverse transcription to generate cDNA as the sequencing template. Some clones are missing from TCRdb's copy, which holds only in-frame ones; the method was immunoSEQ multiplex PCR. The repertoire holds 40,000 to 45,000 clones, with around 90% as singletons. Study results and caveats: Higher clonality and more expanded CD8+ clones appeared in lesional than normal scalp.

The CDR3 runs to 13 residues. In germline, CDR1 is SGHRS, CDR2 YFSETQ. Deletions cut 0 bases from V and 14 bases from J, with 16 bases between. Treatment noted: oral pan-JAK inhibitor, 5-10 mg twice daily. As part of sample collection, lesional scalp punch biopsies and peripheral blood were taken from alopecia areata patients. For this clone: What it binds is not known.

This chain links TRBV5-1 with TRBJ2-3, with D perhaps matching TRBD2 (6 bases). The receptor comes from a human donor with alopecia areata. The sequencing used CD8+ T cells sorted from blood, collected at week 24, from a patient treated with tofacitinib. CDR3 sequence: CASSLAYGTEPYF. CDR3 nucleotides: TGCGCCAGCAGCTTGGCATACGGGACTGAGCCGTATTTT.